Sequencing of this TCR beta chain was carried out in a study of blood T cell repertoires in COVID-19 (TCRdb year 2020). The study in broad terms: Collaborator samples came from the United States, Italy and Spain and covered acute and convalescent phases of COVID-19. The repertoires were made available in a free public database intended to serve as a resource for research on the immune response to SARS-CoV-2. The material from the prospective study consisted of cDNA or gDNA derived from T cells, B-cell-depleted T cells, or PBMCs. Where available, HLA class I and class II types were obtained from metadata supplied by the sample provider rather than from assay-based typing. The sample metadata nearly always contained a de-identified subject ID, COVID-19 status, age in years and sex. The dataset comprised deeply sampled blood TCRbeta repertoires from subjects exposed to, actively infected with, or recovered from COVID-19. The samples were drawn from the first 160 participants of the ongoing ImmuneRACE study and from 1,200 or so subjects provided by 6 global collaborators.

The immunoSEQ Assay, a bias-controlled multiplex PCR, was used to amplify TCRbeta CDR3 regions from genomic DNA. The authors' analysis ran thus. The number of nucleated cells in each sample was estimated from the amplification of reference gene primers within the assay. To quantify the absolute abundance of each unique TCRbeta CDR3 rearrangement, sequence reads were collapsed and filtered. Productive Simpson clonality was computed per sample as the square root of Simpson's diversity index over productive rearrangements. The immuneACCESS repertoire file appears here via TCRdb, limited to in-frame rearrangements. These files lack a portion of the clones; in checked studies, under half of the deficit traces to unresolved V genes, and the cause of the others is not known. The DNA gave D and trimming, while V, J and clone size come from that table. The sample records 200,000 or so clones, about 82% of which are singletons. Less than 11% of the sample lies in the top ten.

Notes on this clone: Its antigen has not been determined. No quality values exist for individual bases; no much larger clone is one base distant.

Whole blood was collected in K2EDTA tubes by collaborating institutions according to the institutions' own protocols. Collaborator samples were shipped for TCRbeta analysis as frozen whole blood, isolated PBMCs, or DNA extracted from either sample type. Taken from the germline V gene, the CDR1 and CDR2 loops are SGHDT and YYEEEE. The CDR3 runs 15 amino acids, cysteine and phenylalanine included. Here the CDR3 DNA is all that survives: 45 bases in frame from base 1. At the junction V is shortened by 7 bases and J by 2 bases, with 18 bases in between. The paper's findings and limits, for the study overall: How much clinical and demographic metadata was included differed by source and by participant, and the metadata was provided uncurated.

The V gene is TRBV5-6 and the J gene is TRBJ1-2; confidence is insufficient to name the D gene. This TCR was recovered from a woman older than 75 with acute or convalescent COVID-19. Sequenced material: peripheral blood. The DNA reads as follows: TGTGCCAGCTTCCGACCGCGGTACGGAAACTATGGCTACACCTTC. Translation gives CASFRPRYGNYGYTF.